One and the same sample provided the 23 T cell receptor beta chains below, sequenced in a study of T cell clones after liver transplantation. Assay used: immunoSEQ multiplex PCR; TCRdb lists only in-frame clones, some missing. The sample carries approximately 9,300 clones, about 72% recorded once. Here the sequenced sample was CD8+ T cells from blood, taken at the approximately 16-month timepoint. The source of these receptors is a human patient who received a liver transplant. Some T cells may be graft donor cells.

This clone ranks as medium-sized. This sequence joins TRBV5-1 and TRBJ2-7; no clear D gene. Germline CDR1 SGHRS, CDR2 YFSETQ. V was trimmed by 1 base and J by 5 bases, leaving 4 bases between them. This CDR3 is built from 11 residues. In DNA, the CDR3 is TGCGCCAGCAGCTTGAGGGACGAGCAGTACTTC. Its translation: CASSLRDEQYF.

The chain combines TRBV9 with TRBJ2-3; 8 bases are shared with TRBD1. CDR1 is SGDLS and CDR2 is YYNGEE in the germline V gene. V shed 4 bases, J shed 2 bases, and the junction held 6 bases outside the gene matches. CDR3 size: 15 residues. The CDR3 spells CASSLKDRDTDTQYF. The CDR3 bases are TGTGCCAGCAGCCTAAAGGACAGGGACACAGATACGCAGTATTTT.

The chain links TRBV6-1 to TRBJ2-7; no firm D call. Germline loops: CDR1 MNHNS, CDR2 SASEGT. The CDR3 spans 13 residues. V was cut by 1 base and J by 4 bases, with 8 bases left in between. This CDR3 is CASSEVTRYEQYF. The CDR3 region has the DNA TGTGCCAGCAGTGAAGTAACCCGATACGAGCAGTACTTC.

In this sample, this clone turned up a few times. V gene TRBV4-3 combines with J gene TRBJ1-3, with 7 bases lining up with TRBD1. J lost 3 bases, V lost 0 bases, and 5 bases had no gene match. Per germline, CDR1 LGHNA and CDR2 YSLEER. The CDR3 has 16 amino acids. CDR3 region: CASSQDLTGSGNTIYF. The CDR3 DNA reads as TGCGCCAGCAGCCAAGACTTGACAGGGAGTGGAAACACCATATATTTT.

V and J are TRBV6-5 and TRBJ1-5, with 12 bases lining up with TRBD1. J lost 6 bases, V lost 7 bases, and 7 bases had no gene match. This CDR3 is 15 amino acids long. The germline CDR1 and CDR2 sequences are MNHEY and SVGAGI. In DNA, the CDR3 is TGTGCCAGCAAACCCGGGACAGGGGGCGGTCAGCCCCAGCATTTT. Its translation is CASKPGTGGGQPQHF.

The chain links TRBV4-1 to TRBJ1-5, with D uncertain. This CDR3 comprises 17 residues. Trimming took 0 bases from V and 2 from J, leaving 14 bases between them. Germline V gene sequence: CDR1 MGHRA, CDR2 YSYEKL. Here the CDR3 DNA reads TGCGCCAGCAGCCAAGATGATACGGCGGGTGGCAATCAGCCCCAGCATTTT. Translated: CASSQDDTAGGNQPQHF.

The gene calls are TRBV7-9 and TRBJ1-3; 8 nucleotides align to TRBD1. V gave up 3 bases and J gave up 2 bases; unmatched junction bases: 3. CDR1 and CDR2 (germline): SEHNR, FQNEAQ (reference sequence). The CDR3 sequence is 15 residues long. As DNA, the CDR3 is TGTGCCAGCAGCTTCCAGGGGGCAGCTGGAAACACCATATATTTT. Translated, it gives CASSFQGAAGNTIYF.

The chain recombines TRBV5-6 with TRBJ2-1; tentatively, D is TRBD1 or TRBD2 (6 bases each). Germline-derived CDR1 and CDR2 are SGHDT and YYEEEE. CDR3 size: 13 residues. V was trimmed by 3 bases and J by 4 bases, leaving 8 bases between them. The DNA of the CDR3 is TGTGCCAGCAGCTGGGGGGCTTACAATGAGCAGTTCTTC. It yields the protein CASSWGAYNEQFF. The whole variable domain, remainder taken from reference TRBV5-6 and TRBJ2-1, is DAGVTQSPTHLIKTRGQQVTLRCSPKSGHDTVSWYQQALGQGPQFIFQYYEEEERQRGNFPDRFSGHQFPNYSSELNVNALLLGDSALYLCASSWGAYNEQFFGPGTRLTVL.

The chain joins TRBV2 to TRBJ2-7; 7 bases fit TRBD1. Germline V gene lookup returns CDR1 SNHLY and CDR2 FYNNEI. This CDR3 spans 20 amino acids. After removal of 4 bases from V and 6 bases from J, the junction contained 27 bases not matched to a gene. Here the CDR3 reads CASSVYALWQGDVIASEQYV. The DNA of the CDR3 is TGTGCCAGCAGTGTTTACGCTCTTTGGCAGGGGGATGTAATCGCGTCCGAGCAGTACGTC.

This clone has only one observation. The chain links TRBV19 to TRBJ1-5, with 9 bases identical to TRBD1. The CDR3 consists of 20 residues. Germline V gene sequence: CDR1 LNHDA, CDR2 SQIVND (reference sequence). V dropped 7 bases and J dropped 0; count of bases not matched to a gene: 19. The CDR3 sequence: CASKDRGSPKKGYSNQPQHF. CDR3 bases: TGTGCCAGTAAAGACAGGGGGTCCCCTAAAAAGGGTTATAGCAATCAGCCCCAGCATTTT. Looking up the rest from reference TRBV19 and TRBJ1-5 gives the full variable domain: DGGITQSPKYLFRKEGQNVTLSCEQNLNHDAMYWYRQDPGQGLRLIYYSQIVNDFQKGDIAEGYSVSREKKESFPLTVTSAQKNPTAFYLCASKDRGSPKKGYSNQPQHFGDGTRLSIL.

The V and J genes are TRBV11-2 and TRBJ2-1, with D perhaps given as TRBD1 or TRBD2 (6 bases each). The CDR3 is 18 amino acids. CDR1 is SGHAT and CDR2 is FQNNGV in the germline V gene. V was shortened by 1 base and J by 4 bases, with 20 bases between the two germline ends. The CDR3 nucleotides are TGTGCCAGCAGCTTAGCGGCGAGGGCAGGGGAGGTATACAATGAGCAGTTCTTC. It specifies CASSLAARAGEVYNEQFF.

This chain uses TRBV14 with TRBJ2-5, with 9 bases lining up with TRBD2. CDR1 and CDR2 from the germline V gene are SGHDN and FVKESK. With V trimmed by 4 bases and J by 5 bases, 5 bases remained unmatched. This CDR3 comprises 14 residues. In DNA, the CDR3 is TGTGCCAGCAGCCCCGGGACTAGCATCGAGACCCAGTACTTC. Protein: CASSPGTSIETQYF.

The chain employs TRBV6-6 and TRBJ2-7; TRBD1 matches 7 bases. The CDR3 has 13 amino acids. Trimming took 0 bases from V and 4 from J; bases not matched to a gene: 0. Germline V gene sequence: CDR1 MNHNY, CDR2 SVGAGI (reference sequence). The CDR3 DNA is TGTGCCAGCAGTTACTCACAGGGGTACGAGCAGTACGTC. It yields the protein CASSYSQGYEQYV.

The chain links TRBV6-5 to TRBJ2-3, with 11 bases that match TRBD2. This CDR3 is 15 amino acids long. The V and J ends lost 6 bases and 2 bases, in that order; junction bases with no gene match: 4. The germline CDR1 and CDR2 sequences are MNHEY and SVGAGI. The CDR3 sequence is CASRGTSGNTDTQYF. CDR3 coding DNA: TGTGCCAGCAGAGGGACTAGCGGAAACACAGATACGCAGTATTTT.

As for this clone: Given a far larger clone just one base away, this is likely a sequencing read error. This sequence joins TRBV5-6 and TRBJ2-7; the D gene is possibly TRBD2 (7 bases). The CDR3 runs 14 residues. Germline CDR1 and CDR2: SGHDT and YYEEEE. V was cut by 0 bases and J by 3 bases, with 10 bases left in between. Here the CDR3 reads CASSLAGGGYEQYF. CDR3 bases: TGTGCCAGCAGCTTGGCGGGGGGCGGCTACGAGCAGTACTTC. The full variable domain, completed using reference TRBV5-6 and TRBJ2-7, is DAGVTQSPTHLIKTRGQQVTLRCSPKSGHDTVSWYQQALGQGPQFIFQYYEEEERQRGNFPDRFSGHQFPNYSSELNVNALLLGDSALYLCASSLAGGGYEQYFGPGTRLTVT.

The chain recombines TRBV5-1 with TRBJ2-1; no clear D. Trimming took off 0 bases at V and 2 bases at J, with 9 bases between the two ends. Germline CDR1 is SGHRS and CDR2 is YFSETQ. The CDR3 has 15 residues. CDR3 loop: CASSLEGTAYNEQFF. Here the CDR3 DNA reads TGCGCCAGCAGCTTGGAAGGCACTGCCTACAATGAGCAGTTCTTC.

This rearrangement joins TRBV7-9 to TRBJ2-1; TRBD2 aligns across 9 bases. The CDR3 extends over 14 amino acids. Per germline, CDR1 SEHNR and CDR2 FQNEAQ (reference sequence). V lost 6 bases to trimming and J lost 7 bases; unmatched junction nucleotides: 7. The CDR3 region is CASSSSGTGNEQFF. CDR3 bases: TGTGCCAGCAGTTCTAGCGGGACGGGGAATGAGCAGTTCTTC.

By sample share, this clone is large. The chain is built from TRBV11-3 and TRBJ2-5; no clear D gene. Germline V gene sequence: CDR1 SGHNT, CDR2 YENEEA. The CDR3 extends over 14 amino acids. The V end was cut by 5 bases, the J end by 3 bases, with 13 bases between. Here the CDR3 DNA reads TGTGCCAGCAGCCCCCAGAGTTTCGAAGAGACCCAGTACTTC. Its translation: CASSPQSFEETQYF.

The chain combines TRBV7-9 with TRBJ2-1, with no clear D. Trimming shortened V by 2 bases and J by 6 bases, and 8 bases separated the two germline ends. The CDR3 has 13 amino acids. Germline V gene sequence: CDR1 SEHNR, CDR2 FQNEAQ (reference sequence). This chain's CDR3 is CASSLPESNEQFF. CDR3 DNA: TGTGCCAGCAGCTTACCCGAAAGCAATGAGCAGTTCTTC.

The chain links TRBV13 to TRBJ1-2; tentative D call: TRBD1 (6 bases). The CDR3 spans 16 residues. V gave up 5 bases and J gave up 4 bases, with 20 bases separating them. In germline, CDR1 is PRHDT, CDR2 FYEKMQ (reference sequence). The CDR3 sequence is CASSQTGTFLAYGYTF. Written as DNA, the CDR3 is TGTGCCAGCAGCCAAACGGGGACATTCCTGGCCTATGGCTACACCTTC.

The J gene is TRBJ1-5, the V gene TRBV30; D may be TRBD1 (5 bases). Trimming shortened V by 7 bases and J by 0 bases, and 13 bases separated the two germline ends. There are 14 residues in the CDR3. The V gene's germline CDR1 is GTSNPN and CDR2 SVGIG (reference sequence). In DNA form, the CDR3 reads TGTGCCTCGAGGGCGGGGGGTAGCAATCAGCCCCAGCATTTT. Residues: CASRAGGSNQPQHF.

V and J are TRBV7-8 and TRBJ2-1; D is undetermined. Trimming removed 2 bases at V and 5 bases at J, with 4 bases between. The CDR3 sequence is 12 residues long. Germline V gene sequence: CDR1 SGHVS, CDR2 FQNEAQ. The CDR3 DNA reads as TGTGCCAGCAGCTTAAGGGACAATGAGCAGTTCTTC. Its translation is CASSLRDNEQFF.

The CDR3 sequence is CASSLNPNKGQYV. CDR3 sequence (DNA): TGTGCCAGCAGCTTAAACCCGAATAAAGGGCAGTACGTC. The rearrangement links TRBV7-2 to TRBJ2-7; D is uncertain. CDR1 and CDR2 (germline): SGHTA, FQGNSA. The CDR3 contains 13 residues. Trimming shortened V by 2 bases and J by 9 bases, and 14 bases separated the two germline ends.